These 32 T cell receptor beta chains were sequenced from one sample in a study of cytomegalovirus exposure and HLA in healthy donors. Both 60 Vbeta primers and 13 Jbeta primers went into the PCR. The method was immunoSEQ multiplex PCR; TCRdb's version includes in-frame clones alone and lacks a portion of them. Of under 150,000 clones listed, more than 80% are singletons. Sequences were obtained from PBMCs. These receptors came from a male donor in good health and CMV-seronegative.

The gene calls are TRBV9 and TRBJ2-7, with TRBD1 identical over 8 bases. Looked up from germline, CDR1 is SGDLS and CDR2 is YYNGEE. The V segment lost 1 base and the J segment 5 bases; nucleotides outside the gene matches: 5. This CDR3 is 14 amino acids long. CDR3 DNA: TGTGCCAGCAGCGTATTGTCAGGGGGCGACGAGCAGTACTTC. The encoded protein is CASSVLSGGDEQYF.

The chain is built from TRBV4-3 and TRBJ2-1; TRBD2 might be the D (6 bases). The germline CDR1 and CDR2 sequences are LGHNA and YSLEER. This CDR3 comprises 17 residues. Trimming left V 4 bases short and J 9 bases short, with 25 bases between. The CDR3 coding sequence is TGCGCCAGCAGCCTGACAGCGGGTTCCCCTATAAGGGGTGAGCAGTTCTTC. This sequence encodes CASSLTAGSPIRGEQFF.

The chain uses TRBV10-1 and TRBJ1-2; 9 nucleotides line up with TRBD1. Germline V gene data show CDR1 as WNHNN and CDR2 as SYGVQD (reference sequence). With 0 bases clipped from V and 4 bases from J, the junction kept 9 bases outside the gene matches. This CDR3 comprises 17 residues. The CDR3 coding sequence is TGCGCCAGCAGTGAGTCTGGACAGGGGTCGGTTAGCTATGGCTACACCTTC. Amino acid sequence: CASSESGQGSVSYGYTF.

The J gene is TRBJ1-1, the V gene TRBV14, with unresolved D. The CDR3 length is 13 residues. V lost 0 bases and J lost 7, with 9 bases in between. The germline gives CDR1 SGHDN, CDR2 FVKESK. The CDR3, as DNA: TGTGCCAGCAGCCAAGAGAGATCGGGTGAAGCTTTCTTT. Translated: CASSQERSGEAFF.

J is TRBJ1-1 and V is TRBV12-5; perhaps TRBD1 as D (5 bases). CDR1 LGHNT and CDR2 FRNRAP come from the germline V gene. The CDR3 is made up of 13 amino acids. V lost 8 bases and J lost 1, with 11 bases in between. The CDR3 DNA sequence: TGTGCTAGTCCGGAGGGGAAGAACACTGAAGCTTTCTTT. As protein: CASPEGKNTEAFF. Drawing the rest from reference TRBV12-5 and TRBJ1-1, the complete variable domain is DARVTQTPRHKVTEMGQEVTMRCQPILGHNTVFWYRQTMMQGLELLAYFRNRAPLDDSGMPKDRFSAEMPDATLATLKIQPSEPRDSAVYFCASPEGKNTEAFFGQGTRLTVV.

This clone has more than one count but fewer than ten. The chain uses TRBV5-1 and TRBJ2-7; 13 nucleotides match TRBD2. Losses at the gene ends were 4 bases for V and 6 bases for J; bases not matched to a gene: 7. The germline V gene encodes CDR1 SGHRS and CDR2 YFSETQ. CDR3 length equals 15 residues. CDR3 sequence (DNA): TGCGCCAGCAGCCGCGGACTAGCGGGAGTGGTCGAGCAGTACTTC. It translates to CASSRGLAGVVEQYF.

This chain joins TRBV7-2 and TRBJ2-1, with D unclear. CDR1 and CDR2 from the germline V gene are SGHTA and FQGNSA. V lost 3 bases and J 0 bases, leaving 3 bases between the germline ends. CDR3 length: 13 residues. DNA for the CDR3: TGTGCCAGCAGCTTGAGCTCCTACAATGAGCAGTTCTTC. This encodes CASSLSSYNEQFF. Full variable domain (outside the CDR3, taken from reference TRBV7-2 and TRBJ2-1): GAGVSQSPSNKVTEKGKDVELRCDPISGHTALYWYRQSLGQGLEFLIYFQGNSAPDKSGLPSDRFSAERTGGSVSTLTIQRTQQEDSAVYLCASSLSSYNEQFFGPGTRLTVL.

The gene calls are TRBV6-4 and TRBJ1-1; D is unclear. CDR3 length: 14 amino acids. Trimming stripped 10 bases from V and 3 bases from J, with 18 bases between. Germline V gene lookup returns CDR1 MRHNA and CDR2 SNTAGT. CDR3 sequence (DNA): TGTGCCACCCGAATCGTACCGGGTCACACTGAAGCTTTCTTT. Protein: CATRIVPGHTEAFF.

CDR3: CAWSVGGPGSQPQHF. The CDR3 DNA sequence: TGTGCCTGGAGTGTCGGGGGGCCGGGATCCCAGCCCCAGCATTTT. This chain links TRBV30 with TRBJ1-5; perhaps TRBD1 as D (6 bases). The CDR3 has 15 amino acids. Germline values: CDR1 GTSNPN, CDR2 SVGIG (reference sequence). Trimming shortened V by 0 bases and J by 7 bases, and 16 bases separated the two germline ends. The whole variable domain, remainder taken from reference TRBV30 and TRBJ1-5, is SQTIHQWPATLVQPVGSPLSLECTVEGTSNPNLYWYRQAAGRGLQLLFYSVGIGQISSEVPQNLSASRPQDRQFILSSKKLLLSDSGFYLCAWSVGGPGSQPQHFGDGTRLSIL.

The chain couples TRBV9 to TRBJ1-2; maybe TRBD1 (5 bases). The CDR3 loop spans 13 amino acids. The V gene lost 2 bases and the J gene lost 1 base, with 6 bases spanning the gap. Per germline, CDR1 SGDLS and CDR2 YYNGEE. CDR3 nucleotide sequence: TGTGCCAGCAGCGTCGACAGTAACTATGGCTACACCTTC. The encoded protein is CASSVDSNYGYTF.

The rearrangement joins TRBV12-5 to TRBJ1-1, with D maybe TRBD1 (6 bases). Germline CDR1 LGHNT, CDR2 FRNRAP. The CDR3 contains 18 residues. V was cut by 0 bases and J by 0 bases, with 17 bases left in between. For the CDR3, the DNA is TGTGCTAGTGGTTTGGTCCCACTTCGCGGGGGGCTGAACACTGAAGCTTTCTTT. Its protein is CASGLVPLRGGLNTEAFF.

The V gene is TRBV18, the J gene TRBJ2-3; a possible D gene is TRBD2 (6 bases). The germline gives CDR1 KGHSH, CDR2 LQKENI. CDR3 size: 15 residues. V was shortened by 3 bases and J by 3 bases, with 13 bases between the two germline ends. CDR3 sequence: CASSPDYPKTDTQYF. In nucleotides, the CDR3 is TGTGCCAGCTCACCGGACTATCCAAAAACAGATACGCAGTATTTT.

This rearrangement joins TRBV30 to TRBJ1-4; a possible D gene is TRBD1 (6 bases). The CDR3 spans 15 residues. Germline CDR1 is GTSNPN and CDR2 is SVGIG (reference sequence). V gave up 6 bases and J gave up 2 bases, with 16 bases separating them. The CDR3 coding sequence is TGTGCCTGTAAGCCTAGGGGGTCTACTAATGAAAAACTGTTTTTT. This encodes CACKPRGSTNEKLFF.

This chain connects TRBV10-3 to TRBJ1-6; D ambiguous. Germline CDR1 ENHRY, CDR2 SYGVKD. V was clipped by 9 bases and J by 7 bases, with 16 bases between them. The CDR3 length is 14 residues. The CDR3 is CAIASSAGNSPLHF. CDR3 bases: TGTGCCATAGCGTCGAGTGCCGGGAATTCACCCCTCCACTTT.

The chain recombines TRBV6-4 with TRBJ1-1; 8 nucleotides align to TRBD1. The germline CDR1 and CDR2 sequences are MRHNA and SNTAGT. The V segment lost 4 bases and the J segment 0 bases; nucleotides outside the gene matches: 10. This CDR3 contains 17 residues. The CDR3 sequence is CASSASETGDMNTEAFF. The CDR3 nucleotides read TGTGCCAGCAGTGCTTCGGAGACAGGGGATATGAACACTGAAGCTTTCTTT.

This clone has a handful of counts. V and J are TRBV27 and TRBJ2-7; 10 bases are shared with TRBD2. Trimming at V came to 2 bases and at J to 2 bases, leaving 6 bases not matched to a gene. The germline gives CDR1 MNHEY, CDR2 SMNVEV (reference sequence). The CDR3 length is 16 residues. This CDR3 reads CASSLTALAGAYEQYF. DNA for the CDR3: TGTGCCAGCAGTTTAACTGCCCTAGCGGGGGCCTACGAGCAGTACTTC.

CDR3 nucleotide sequence: TGTGCCAGCAGCCAAGGGGGGAGGGCGTGGGGGAACACTGAAGCTTTCTTT. Translated: CASSQGGRAWGNTEAFF. The chain uses TRBV5-8 and TRBJ1-1, with a tentative D call TRBD1 (6 bases). The CDR3 extends over 17 amino acids. Germline CDR1 reads SGHTS; CDR2 reads YDEGEE. V lost 4 bases and J 1 base, leaving 20 bases between the germline ends. The full variable domain, its missing parts supplied by reference TRBV5-8 and TRBJ1-1, is EAGVTQSPTHLIKTRGQQATLRCSPISGHTSVYWYQQALGLGLQFLLWYDEGEERNRGNFPPRFSGRQFPNYSSELNVNALELEDSALYLCASSQGGRAWGNTEAFFGQGTRLTVV.

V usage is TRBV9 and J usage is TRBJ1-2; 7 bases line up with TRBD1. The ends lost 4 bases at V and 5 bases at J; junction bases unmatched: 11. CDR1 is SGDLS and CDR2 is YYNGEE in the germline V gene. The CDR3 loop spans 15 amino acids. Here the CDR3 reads CASSLRQGPIYGYTF. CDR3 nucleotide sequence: TGTGCCAGCAGCCTCCGACAGGGCCCCATTTATGGCTACACCTTC. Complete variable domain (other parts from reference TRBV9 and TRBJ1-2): DSGVTQTPKHLITATGQRVTLRCSPRSGDLSVYWYQQSLDQGLQFLIQYYNGEERAKGNILERFSAQQFPDLHSELNLSSLELGDSALYFCASSLRQGPIYGYTFGSGTRLTVV.

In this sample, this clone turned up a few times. The CDR3, as DNA: TGCGCCAGCAGCCAAGATAGGGGCAGTTTGACCGGGGAGCTGTTTTTT. Translation gives CASSQDRGSLTGELFF. This chain joins TRBV4-3 and TRBJ2-2, with D maybe TRBD1 (5 bases). Trimming removed 0 bases at V and 5 bases at J, with 13 bases between. The CDR3 has 16 residues. Germline V gene lookup returns CDR1 LGHNA and CDR2 YSLEER.

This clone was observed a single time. CDR3 in DNA: TGTGCCAGCAGCGCTGCCGGGAGTTATAATTCACCCCTCCACTTT. Encoded protein: CASSAAGSYNSPLHF. The V call is TRBV9, the J call TRBJ1-6; D gene unclear. Trimming removed 3 bases at V and 4 bases at J, with 11 bases between. The CDR3 sequence is 15 residues long. Germline V CDR1 and CDR2: SGDLS, YYNGEE.

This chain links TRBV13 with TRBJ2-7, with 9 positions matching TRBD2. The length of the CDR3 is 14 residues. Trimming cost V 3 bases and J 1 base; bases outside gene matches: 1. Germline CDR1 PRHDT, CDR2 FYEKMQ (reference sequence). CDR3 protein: CASSFSGSSYEQYF. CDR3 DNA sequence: TGTGCCAGCAGCTTTAGCGGGAGTTCCTACGAGCAGTACTTC.

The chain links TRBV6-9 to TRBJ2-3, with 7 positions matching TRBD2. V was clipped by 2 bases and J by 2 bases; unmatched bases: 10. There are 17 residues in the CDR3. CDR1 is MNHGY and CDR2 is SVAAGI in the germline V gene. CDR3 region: CASSYPASGRATDTQYF. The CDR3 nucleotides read TGTGCCAGCAGTTATCCGGCGTCAGGGAGGGCCACAGATACGCAGTATTTT.

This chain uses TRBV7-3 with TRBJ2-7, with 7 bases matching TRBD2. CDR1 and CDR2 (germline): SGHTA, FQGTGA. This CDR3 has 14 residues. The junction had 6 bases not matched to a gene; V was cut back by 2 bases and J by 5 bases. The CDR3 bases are TGTGCCAGCAGCTTACTGGGGGGGGTCGACGAGCAGTACTTC. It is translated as CASSLLGGVDEQYF.

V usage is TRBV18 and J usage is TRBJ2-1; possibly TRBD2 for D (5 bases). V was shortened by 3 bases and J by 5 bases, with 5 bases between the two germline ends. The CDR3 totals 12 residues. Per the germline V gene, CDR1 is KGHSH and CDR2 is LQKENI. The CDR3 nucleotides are TGTGCCAGCTCACCGGGAGACAATGAGCAGTTCTTC. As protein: CASSPGDNEQFF.

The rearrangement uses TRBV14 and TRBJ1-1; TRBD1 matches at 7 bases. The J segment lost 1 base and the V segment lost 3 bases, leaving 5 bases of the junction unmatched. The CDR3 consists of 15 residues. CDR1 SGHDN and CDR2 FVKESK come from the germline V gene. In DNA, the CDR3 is TGTGCCAGCAGCCAGAGACAGGGCCGGAACACTGAAGCTTTCTTT. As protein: CASSQRQGRNTEAFF. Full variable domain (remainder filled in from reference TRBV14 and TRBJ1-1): EAGVTQFPSHSVIEKGQTVTLRCDPISGHDNLYWYRRVMGKEIKFLLHFVKESKQDESGMPNNRFLAERTGGTYSTLKVQPAELEDSGVYFCASSQRQGRNTEAFFGQGTRLTVV.

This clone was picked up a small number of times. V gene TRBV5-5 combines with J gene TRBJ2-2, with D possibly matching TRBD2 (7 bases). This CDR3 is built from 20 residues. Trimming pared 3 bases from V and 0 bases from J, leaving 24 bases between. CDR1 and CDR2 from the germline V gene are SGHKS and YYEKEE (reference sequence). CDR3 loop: CASSSSLGGRGNSNTGELFF. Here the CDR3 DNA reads TGTGCCAGCAGCTCGTCACTGGGGGGGCGGGGCAACTCGAACACCGGGGAGCTGTTTTTT.

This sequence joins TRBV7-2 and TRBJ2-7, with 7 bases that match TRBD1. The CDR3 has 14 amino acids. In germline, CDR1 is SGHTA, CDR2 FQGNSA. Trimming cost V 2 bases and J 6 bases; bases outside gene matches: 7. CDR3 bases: TGTGCCAGCAGCTTATCAGACAGGGAGTGCGAGCAGTACTTC. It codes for CASSLSDRECEQYF.

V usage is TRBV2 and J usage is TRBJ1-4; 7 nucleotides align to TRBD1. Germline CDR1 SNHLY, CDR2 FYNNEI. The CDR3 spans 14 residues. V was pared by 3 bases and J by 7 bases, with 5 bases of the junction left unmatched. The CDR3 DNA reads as TGTGCCAGCAGTGACAGGGACAGAGGTGAAAAACTGTTTTTT. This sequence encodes CASSDRDRGEKLFF.

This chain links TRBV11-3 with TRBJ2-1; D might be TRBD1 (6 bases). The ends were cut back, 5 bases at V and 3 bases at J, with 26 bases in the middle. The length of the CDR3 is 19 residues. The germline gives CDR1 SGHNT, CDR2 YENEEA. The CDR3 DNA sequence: TGTGCCAGCAGCCAGAATAGGTGGGGGCTGAGTAGCAGCTACAATGAGCAGTTCTTC. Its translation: CASSQNRWGLSSSYNEQFF.

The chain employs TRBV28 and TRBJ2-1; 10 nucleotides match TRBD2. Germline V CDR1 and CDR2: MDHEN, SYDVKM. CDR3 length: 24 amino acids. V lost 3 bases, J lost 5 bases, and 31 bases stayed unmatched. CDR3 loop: CASSFFRPRQGWSGGEYFNNEQFF. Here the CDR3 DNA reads TGTGCCAGCAGTTTTTTCCGACCGCGACAGGGTTGGAGCGGGGGGGAATATTTCAACAATGAGCAGTTCTTC.

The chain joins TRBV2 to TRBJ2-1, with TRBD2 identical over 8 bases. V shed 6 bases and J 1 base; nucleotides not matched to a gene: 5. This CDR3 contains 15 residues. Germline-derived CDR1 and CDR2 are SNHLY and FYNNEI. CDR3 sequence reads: CASRAGVSSYNEQFF. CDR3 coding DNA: TGTGCCAGCAGAGCGGGAGTTAGTTCCTACAATGAGCAGTTCTTC.

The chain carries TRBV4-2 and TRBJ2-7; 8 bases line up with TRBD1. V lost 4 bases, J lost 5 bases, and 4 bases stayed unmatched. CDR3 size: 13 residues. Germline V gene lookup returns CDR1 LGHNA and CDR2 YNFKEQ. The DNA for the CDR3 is TGTGCCAGCAGCCGAGAGGACAGGGACGAGCAGTACTTC. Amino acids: CASSREDRDEQYF.